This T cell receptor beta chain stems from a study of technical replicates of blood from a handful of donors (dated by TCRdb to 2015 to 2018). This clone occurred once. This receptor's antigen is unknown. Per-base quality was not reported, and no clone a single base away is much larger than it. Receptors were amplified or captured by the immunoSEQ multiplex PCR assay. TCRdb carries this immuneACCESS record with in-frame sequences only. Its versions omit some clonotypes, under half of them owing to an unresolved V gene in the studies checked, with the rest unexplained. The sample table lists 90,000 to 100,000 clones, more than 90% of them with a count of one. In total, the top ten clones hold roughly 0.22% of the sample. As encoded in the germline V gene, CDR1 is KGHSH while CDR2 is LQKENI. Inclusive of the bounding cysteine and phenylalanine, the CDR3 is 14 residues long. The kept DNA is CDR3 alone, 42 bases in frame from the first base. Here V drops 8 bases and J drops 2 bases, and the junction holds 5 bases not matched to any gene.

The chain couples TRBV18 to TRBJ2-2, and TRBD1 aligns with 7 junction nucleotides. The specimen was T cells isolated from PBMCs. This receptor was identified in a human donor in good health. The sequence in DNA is TGTGCCAGCACCCGGGACAGAAACACCGGGGAGCTGTTTTTT. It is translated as CASTRDRNTGELFF.